The 10 T cell receptor beta chains presented below share a single source sample, sequenced in a study of cytomegalovirus exposure and HLA in healthy donors. The PCR was carried out with 60 Vbeta primers and 13 Jbeta primers. Sequenced by immunoSEQ multiplex PCR; TCRdb stores in-frame clones only, minus some. This sample carries around 150,000 clones, around 77% of them seen once, and the ten largest clones take 1.2% to 1.5%. The sequenced sample consisted of PBMCs. The receptors were gathered from a man in his sixties in good health and CMV-seronegative.

The genes are TRBV4-1 and TRBJ1-3; D gene unclear. This CDR3 is built from 17 residues. The germline V and J ends were trimmed by 1 base and 0 bases, with 13 bases remaining between them. Germline assignment: CDR1 MGHRA and CDR2 YSYEKL. The CDR3 loop is CASSQVLLPDSGNTIYF. The DNA for the CDR3 is TGCGCCAGCAGCCAAGTACTTTTGCCCGACTCTGGAAACACCATATATTTT.

V gene TRBV27 combines with J gene TRBJ2-1; 9 nucleotides match TRBD2. Trimming took 0 bases from V and 1 from J; bases not matched to a gene: 7. Germline CDR1 and CDR2: MNHEY and SMNVEV (reference sequence). The length of the CDR3 is 18 residues. CDR3: CASSLSPPRGGSYNEQFF. The CDR3 DNA sequence: TGTGCCAGCAGTTTATCCCCTCCGCGGGGGGGATCCTACAATGAGCAGTTCTTC.

V usage is TRBV28 and J usage is TRBJ1-2; TRBD1 matches at 10 bases. Losses at the gene ends were 3 bases for V and 7 bases for J; bases not matched to a gene: 8. The CDR3 runs 15 residues. Germline CDR1 is MDHEN and CDR2 is SYDVKM. The CDR3 DNA reads as TGTGCCAGCAGTTTTCTCAGGACAGGGGGTCGTGGCTACACCTTC. Protein: CASSFLRTGGRGYTF.

This chain uses TRBV7-2 with TRBJ2-5, with D unresolved. The V end lost 1 base, the J end lost 2 bases, and 11 bases lay between the germline ends. Germline assignment: CDR1 SGHTA and CDR2 FQGNSA. The CDR3 length is 15 residues. CDR3 nucleotides: TGTGCCAGCAGCTTAGGAAGCCTATTTCAAGAGACCCAGTACTTC. Translation gives CASSLGSLFQETQYF.

Only a few counts were recorded for this clone. The V and J genes are TRBV9 and TRBJ2-1, with 9 bases identical to TRBD2. The CDR3 has 17 residues. V lost 3 bases and J lost 9; bases outside the gene matches: 16. CDR1 and CDR2 (germline): SGDLS, YYNGEE. CDR3 in amino acids: CASSGKHKAGGLVEQFF. The CDR3, as DNA: TGTGCCAGCAGCGGAAAACATAAGGCGGGGGGGCTAGTTGAGCAGTTCTTC.

J is TRBJ2-7 and V is TRBV11-3; 10 bases match TRBD1. Per the germline V gene, CDR1 is SGHNT and CDR2 is YENEEA. The CDR3 has 14 amino acids. Trimming removed 5 bases from V and 2 bases from J; junction bases left unmatched: 3. The chain's CDR3 is CASSKGQGPYEQYF. CDR3 sequence (DNA): TGTGCCAGCAGCAAGGGACAGGGGCCCTACGAGCAGTACTTC.

This chain uses TRBV6-5 with TRBJ2-5, with a possible D match to TRBD2 (5 bases). The DNA end is more similar to TRBJ2-7, so the J call may be wrong. The germline CDR1 and CDR2 sequences are MNHEY and SVGAGI. This CDR3 is 14 amino acids long. As DNA, the CDR3 is TGTGCCAGCAGTTACGGTGAGGGTCCCTACGAGCAGTACTTC. It specifies CASSYGEGPYEQYF.

The chain has TRBV9 and TRBJ2-7; D is unresolved. The CDR3 contains 15 residues. Germline CDR1 reads SGDLS; CDR2 reads YYNGEE. V lost 0 bases and J 1 base, leaving 11 bases between the germline ends. In DNA form, the CDR3 reads TGTGCCAGCAGCGTAGCAAGCGCCCTTTCCTACGAGCAGTACTTC. It translates to CASSVASALSYEQYF.

This chain connects TRBV7-2 to TRBJ2-1; 8 bases agree with TRBD2. J gave up 1 base and V 0 bases, and 8 bases lay outside the gene matches. CDR3 length: 18 residues. In germline, CDR1 is SGHTA, CDR2 FQGNSA. The CDR3 region is CASSLALTSGPSYNEQFF. The CDR3 bases are TGTGCCAGCAGCTTAGCATTAACTAGCGGACCTTCCTACAATGAGCAGTTCTTC.

The chain has TRBV18 and TRBJ1-3; 9 bases agree with TRBD1. V trimming: 4 bases; J trimming: 1 base; junction bases outside the gene matches: 5. The CDR3 loop spans 16 amino acids. The germline CDR1 and CDR2 sequences are KGHSH and LQKENI. CDR3 sequence reads: CASSRLGTGSGNTIYF. As DNA, the CDR3 is TGTGCCAGCTCACGACTCGGGACAGGGTCTGGAAACACCATATATTTT.